The 6 T cell receptor beta chains reported below all come from one sample, sequenced in a study of blood T cell repertoires in COVID-19. Sequencing was performed with immunoSEQ multiplex PCR; in TCRdb, only in-frame clones are kept and a portion is missing. This sample has some 87,000 clones, with roughly 89% found just once. The specimen was peripheral blood. The source of these receptors is a human donor with COVID-19, enrolled during active disease. The donor label of this sample is uncertain.

This chain joins TRBV19 and TRBJ1-1, with D perhaps TRBD1 (6 bases). V gave up 2 bases and J gave up 5 bases, with 9 bases separating them. This CDR3 region has 13 residues. CDR1 and CDR2 from the germline V gene are LNHDA and SQIVND (reference sequence). CDR3 in DNA: TGTGCCAGTAGTATACAACAGGGAACTGAAGCTTTCTTT. Protein product: CASSIQQGTEAFF.

J is TRBJ2-1 and V is TRBV7-2, with 10 bases identical to TRBD2. Unmatched junction bases numbered 10, after V lost 3 bases and J lost 8 bases. CDR1 and CDR2 from the germline V gene are SGHTA and FQGNSA. The CDR3 length is 16 residues. The CDR3 nucleotides read TGTGCCAGCAGCTTGGCAGGGAGCGGGGGGGCCGATGAGCAGTTCTTC. Encoded protein: CASSLAGSGGADEQFF. Complete variable domain (other parts from reference TRBV7-2 and TRBJ2-1): GAGVSQSPSNKVTEKGKDVELRCDPISGHTALYWYRQSLGQGLEFLIYFQGNSAPDKSGLPSDRFSAERTGGSVSTLTIQRTQQEDSAVYLCASSLAGSGGADEQFFGPGTRLTVL.

The V gene is TRBV19, the J gene TRBJ1-5; TRBD1 matches at 12 bases. The CDR3 covers 15 residues. V trimming: 6 bases; J trimming: 2 bases; junction bases outside the gene matches: 2. CDR1 and CDR2 from the germline V gene are LNHDA and SQIVND (reference sequence). CDR3 coding DNA: TGTGCCAGTAGCGGGACAGGGGGCGGCAATCAGCCCCAGCATTTT. Protein sequence: CASSGTGGGNQPQHF.

The chain employs TRBV18 and TRBJ2-7; D possibly corresponds to TRBD1 (8 bases). Germline CDR1 reads KGHSH; CDR2 reads LQKENI. The CDR3 length is 16 residues. V was trimmed by 5 bases and J by 1 base, leaving 18 bases between them. The CDR3 DNA sequence: TGTGCCAGCTCAACCGGCGGACAGGGAGGGTCCTACGAGCAGTACTTC. Translation: CASSTGGQGGSYEQYF.

The chain couples TRBV29-1 to TRBJ2-3; TRBD1 matches 9 bases. The germline V gene has CDR1 SQVTM and CDR2 ANQGSEA. V dropped 6 bases and J dropped 5; count of bases not matched to a gene: 9. The CDR3 is 14 residues long. The chain's CDR3 is CSVDTGGAIDTQYF. In DNA, the CDR3 is TGCAGCGTCGATACAGGGGGCGCGATAGATACGCAGTATTTT.

This clone is a singleton in its sample. The chain's CDR3 is CASSLALRESSYNEQFF. DNA of the CDR3: TGTGCCAGCAGCTTAGCGCTCCGGGAGAGCTCCTACAATGAGCAGTTCTTC. The V gene is TRBV7-6, the J gene TRBJ2-1; D is perhaps TRBD2 (6 bases). Per the germline V gene, CDR1 is SGHVS and CDR2 is FNYEAQ. Trimming stripped 0 bases from V and 0 bases from J, with 12 bases between. The CDR3 totals 17 residues.